This T cell receptor beta chain was sequenced during a study of OX40 agonist ivuxolimab in advanced cancers. Worth noting for this clone: Sequence at one end of the junction differs from germline and may be a read error.

The CDR3 runs to 11 residues. In germline, CDR1 is LNHDA, CDR2 SQIVND (reference sequence). Some clones are missing from TCRdb's copy, which holds only in-frame ones; the method was immunoSEQ multiplex PCR. This table holds tens of thousands of clones, approximately 86% found once. This TCR was sampled from an adult with an advanced solid tumor such as melanoma, head and neck, liver or kidney cancer. The sequences come from CD4+ or CD8+ T cells sorted from blood, collected in a trial of the OX40 agonist ivuxolimab. The V call is TRBV19, the J call TRBJ2-5; D remains ambiguous. This CDR3 reads CASRIGETQYF. CDR3 coding DNA: TGTGCCAGTAGAATAGGGGAGACCCAGTACTTC. The full variable domain, completed using reference TRBV19 and TRBJ2-5, is DGGITQSPKYLFRKEGQNVTLSCEQNLNHDAMYWYRQDPGQGLRLIYYSQIVNDFQKGDIAEGYSVSREKKESFPLTVTSAQKNPTAFYLCASRIGETQYFGPGTRLLVL.